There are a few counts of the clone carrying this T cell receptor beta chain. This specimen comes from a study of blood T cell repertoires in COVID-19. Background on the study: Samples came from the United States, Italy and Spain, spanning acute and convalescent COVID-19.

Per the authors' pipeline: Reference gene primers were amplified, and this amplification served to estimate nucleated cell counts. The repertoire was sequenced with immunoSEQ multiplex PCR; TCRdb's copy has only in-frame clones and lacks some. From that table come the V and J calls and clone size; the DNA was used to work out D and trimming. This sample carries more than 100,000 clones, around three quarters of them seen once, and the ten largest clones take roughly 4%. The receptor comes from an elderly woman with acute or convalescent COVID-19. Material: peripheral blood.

The chain's CDR3 is CASSGWDRVSSNEQFF. The CDR3 DNA reads as TGTGCCAGCAGTGGTTGGGACAGGGTGTCTAGCAATGAGCAGTTCTTC. The gene calls are TRBV28 and TRBJ2-1; TRBD1 aligns across 9 bases. This CDR3 contains 16 residues. With 5 bases clipped from V and 6 bases from J, the junction kept 11 bases outside the gene matches. Per the germline V gene, CDR1 is MDHEN and CDR2 is SYDVKM.